This T cell receptor beta chain was retrieved from a study of cytomegalovirus exposure and HLA in healthy donors. Findings and caveats of the study: Presence/absence comparisons presumed near-even sequencing depth among donors. Association with HLA alleles at 0.05 false discovery rate was found for around 17,000 TCR beta sequences in a later analysis. The listing of about 150 TCR beta chains classed them as cytomegalovirus-associated.

Details on this clone: Its antigen is still unknown.

J was trimmed by 9 bases and V by 10 bases; bases with no gene match: 12. The germline V gene encodes CDR1 MDHEN and CDR2 SYDVKM. This CDR3 comprises 13 residues. At the time of sampling, donors were nominally healthy, though unrecorded immune exposures were likely. The PCR employed 60 Vbeta primers together with 13 Jbeta primers. Some clones are missing from TCRdb's copy, which holds only in-frame ones; the method was immunoSEQ multiplex PCR. The repertoire holds around 90,000 clones, with approximately 79% as singletons. This sequence was found in a man aged 30 to 45 in good health and CMV-seronegative. The sequenced sample consisted of PBMCs. V usage is TRBV28 and J usage is TRBJ2-7; 10 bases align to TRBD1. The CDR3 DNA reads TGTGCCACATGGGACCGGGACAGGGGATGGCAGTACTTC. Amino acids: CATWDRDRGWQYF.